This T cell receptor (beta chain) was captured by sequencing in a study of persistence of HIV-infected CD4 T cells. Looking at the study overall: Donors were ART-treated; their CMV- and Gag-responding CD4+ T cells were isolated. Median time on suppressive ART was over six years.

The CDR3 is 15 amino acids. Trimming shortened V by 5 bases and J by 8 bases, and 18 bases separated the two germline ends. CDR1 and CDR2 from the germline V gene are LNHDA and SQIVND (reference sequence). General observations from the study: TCRbeta richness was lower in CMV- and Gag-responding cells than in anti-CD3/anti-CD28-responding cells. Degenerate expanded CDR3beta sequences were enriched among CMV- and Gag-responding cells.

Stimulation used 10 ug/mL lysate from CMV-infected fibroblasts. Sorted nonresponding memory CD4+ T cells were CD40L-negative, CD69-negative, CD45RO-high. This clone has a handful of counts. What it binds is not known. The immunoSEQ assay was version 4, run in survey mode. TCRdb's copy holds only in-frame clones and misses some; the assay was immunoSEQ multiplex PCR. The sample lists some 30,000 clones; around four fifths were seen once. This specimen consisted of CD4+ T cells sorted from PBMCs after approximately 19-hour stimulation, obtained from a patient who received antiretroviral therapy. The chain recombines TRBV19 with TRBJ1-4; D is undetermined. The receptor comes from an adult woman with HIV who was CMV-seropositive. This CDR3 reads CASSPRASYREKLFF. Here the CDR3 DNA reads TGTGCCAGTAGTCCGCGGGCCTCTTATCGGGAAAAACTGTTTTTT.